Sequencing of this T cell receptor (beta chain) was carried out in a study of cytomegalovirus exposure and HLA in healthy donors. TCRdb's table, derived via immunoSEQ multiplex PCR, lists solely in-frame clones and lacks some. The sample records 110,000 or so clones, 70% to 90% being singletons. The germline V gene has CDR1 GTSNPN and CDR2 SVGIG (reference sequence). There are 11 residues in the CDR3. The table lists this clone with a few counts. The sequence was obtained from a woman in her thirties in good health and CMV-seronegative. The sample comprised PBMCs. The gene calls are TRBV30 and TRBJ2-7; D uncertain. CDR3 amino acids: CATDISYEQYF. CDR3 nucleotides: TGTGCGACCGACATTTCCTACGAGCAGTACTTC.